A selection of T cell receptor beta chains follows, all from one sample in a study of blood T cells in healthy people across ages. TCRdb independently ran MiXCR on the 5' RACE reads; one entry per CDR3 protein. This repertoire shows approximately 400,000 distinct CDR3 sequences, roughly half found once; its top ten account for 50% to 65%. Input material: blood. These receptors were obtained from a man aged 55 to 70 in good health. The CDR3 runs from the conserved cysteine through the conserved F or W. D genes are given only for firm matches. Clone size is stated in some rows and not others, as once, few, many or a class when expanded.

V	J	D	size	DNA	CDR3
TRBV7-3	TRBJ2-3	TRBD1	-	TGTGCCAGCAGCTTAAGGGACAGGGTTGTAGATACGCAGTATTTT	CASSLRDRVVDTQYF
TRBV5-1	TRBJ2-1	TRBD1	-	TGCACCAGCAGCCGGACAGGGGACCCCTACTACAATGAGCAGTTCTTC	CTSSRTGDPYYNEQFF
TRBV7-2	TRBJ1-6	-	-	TGTGCCAGCAGCCCTCGAGTTGGATCACCCCTCCACTTT	CASSPRVGSPLHF
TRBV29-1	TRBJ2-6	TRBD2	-	TGCAGCGTTGCCCTGAGATCCGGGGGGACCAACGTCCTGACTTTC	CSVALRSGGTNVLTF
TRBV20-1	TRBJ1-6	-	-	TGCAGTGCTAGAGATGGGCAGGGTCAGAATTCACCCCTCCACTTT	CSARDGQGQNSPLHF
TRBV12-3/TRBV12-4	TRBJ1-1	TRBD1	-	TGTGCCAGCAGTTACGGACAGGGGTTGAACACTGAAGCTTTCTTT	CASSYGQGLNTEAFF
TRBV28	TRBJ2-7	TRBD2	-	TGTGCCAGCAGTTTATCTGTAGCGGGAGCCTACGAGCAGTACTTC	CASSLSVAGAYEQYF
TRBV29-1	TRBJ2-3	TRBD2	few	TGCAGCGCCAGACTAGCGGGAAGGACAGATATGCAGTATTTT	CSARLAGRTDMQYF
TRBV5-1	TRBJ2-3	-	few	TGCGCCAGCAGCTTGGGGGGTATTGCAGATACGCAGTATTTT	CASSLGGIADTQYF
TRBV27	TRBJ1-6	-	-	TGTGCCAGCAGTTTAGGCATAGGAGGGAATCATAATTCACCCCTCCACTTT	CASSLGIGGNHNSPLHF
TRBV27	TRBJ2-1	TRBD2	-	TGTGCCAGCAGGAAAAAAGAGAGCGGGGAGTTCTACAATGAGCAGTTCTTC	CASRKKESGEFYNEQFF
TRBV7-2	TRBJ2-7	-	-	TGTGCCAGCAGCTCCCCTGACTATTTTTTCGAGCAGTACTTC	CASSSPDYFFEQYF
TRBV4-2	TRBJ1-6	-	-	TGTGCCAGCAGCCAAGACTCGGGGAGGTCTTCACCCCTCCACTTT	CASSQDSGRSSPLHF
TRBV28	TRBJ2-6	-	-	TGTGCCAGCAATACCCTGTACTCCTCTGGGGCCAACGTCCTGACTTTC	CASNTLYSSGANVLTF
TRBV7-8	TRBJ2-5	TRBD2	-	TGTGCCAGCAGCTTAAAGTGGACTAGCGTTGAGACCCAGTACTTC	CASSLKWTSVETQYF
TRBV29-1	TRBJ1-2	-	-	TGCAGCGTTGACAAGGATTTAGTCTCGGGCTACACCTTC	CSVDKDLVSGYTF
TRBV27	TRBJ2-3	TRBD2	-	TGTGCCAGCGGTCAATACCCGACTAGCGGGGGGTCTATAGATACGCAGTATTTT	CASGQYPTSGGSIDTQYF
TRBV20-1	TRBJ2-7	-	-	TGCAGTGCTAGGCGGGCGTGGGACGAGCAGTACTTC	CSARRAWDEQYF
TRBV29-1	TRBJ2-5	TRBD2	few	TGCAGCGTTATGTGGGGAGGGGAGACCCAGTACTTC	CSVMWGGETQYF
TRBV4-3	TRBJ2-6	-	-	TGCGCCAGCAGCCAAGGAATATTTTCTAGCTCTGGGGCCAACGTCCTGACTTTC	CASSQGIFSSSGANVLTF
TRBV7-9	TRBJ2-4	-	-	TGTGCCAGCAGCTTAGTGGACCGAGGCATTCAGTACTTC	CASSLVDRGIQYF
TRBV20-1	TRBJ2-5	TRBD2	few	TGCAGTGCTAGCGACCGGACTAGCGGGTACCAAGAGACCCAGTACTTC	CSASDRTSGYQETQYF
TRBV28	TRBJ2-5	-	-	TGTGCCAGCAGTTTACAGGGGACTTGGGAGACCCAGTACTTC	CASSLQGTWETQYF
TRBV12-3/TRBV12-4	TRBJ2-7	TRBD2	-	TGTGCCAGCAGACACACTAGCGGGAGGGCCTACGAGCAGTACTTC	CASRHTSGRAYEQYF
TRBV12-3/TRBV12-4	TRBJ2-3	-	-	TGTGCCAGCAGTTTAGCGGACAACACAGATACGCAGTATTTT	CASSLADNTDTQYF
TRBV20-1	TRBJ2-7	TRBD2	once	TGCAGTGCTAGTCAGACTAGCGATTTCGAGCAGTACTTC	CSASQTSDFEQYF
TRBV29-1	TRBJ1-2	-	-	TGCAGCGTCCCCGGTGGGATCTATGGCTACACCTTC	CSVPGGIYGYTF
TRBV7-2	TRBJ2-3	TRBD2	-	TGTGCCAGCAGCTTATATAGCGGGGCCAGCACAGATACGCAGTATTTT	CASSLYSGASTDTQYF
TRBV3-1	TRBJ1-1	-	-	TGTGCCAGCAGCCAAGATTATGGACACGTGAACACTGAAGCTTTCTTT	CASSQDYGHVNTEAFF
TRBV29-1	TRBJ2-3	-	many	TGCAGCGCCGAAAGCGGGTCTAGCACAGATACGCAGTATTTT	CSAESGSSTDTQYF
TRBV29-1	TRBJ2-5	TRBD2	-	TGCAGCGTTGCCAGCGGGAGGAATGAGCAGTACTTC	CSVASGRNEQYF
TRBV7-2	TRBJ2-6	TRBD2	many	TGTGCCAGCAGCTTAGGAGCGGGAGGCTCTGGGGCCAACGTCCTGACTTTC	CASSLGAGGSGANVLTF
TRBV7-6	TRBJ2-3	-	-	TGTGCCAGCAGCTTAGCGGATGGGCGCACAGATACGCAGTATTTT	CASSLADGRTDTQYF
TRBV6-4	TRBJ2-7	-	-	TGTGCCAGCAGTGACCCGGGGCAGGGTAGGTACGAGCAGTACTTC	CASSDPGQGRYEQYF
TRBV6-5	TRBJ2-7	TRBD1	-	TGTGCCAGCAGATCGGACAGGAGCTCCTACAATGAGCAGTACTTC	CASRSDRSSYNEQYF
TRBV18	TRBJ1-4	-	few	TGTGCCAGCTCAGGGGGCACTAATGAAAAACTGTTTTTT	CASSGGTNEKLFF
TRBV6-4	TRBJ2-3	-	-	TGTGCCAGCAGCTCAATCAGGGAAGATACGCAGTATTTT	CASSSIREDTQYF
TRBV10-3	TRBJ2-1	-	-	TGTGCCATCAGTGAGCCAGCCGGGACATCCAACGAGCAGTTCTTC	CAISEPAGTSNEQFF
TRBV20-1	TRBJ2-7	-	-	TGCAGTGCTAGCCCAAGGGCCGGGCGCTACGAGCAGTACTTC	CSASPRAGRYEQYF
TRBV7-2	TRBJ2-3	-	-	TGTGCCAGCAGCTTAGAGCCCCAAGATACGCAGTATTTT	CASSLEPQDTQYF
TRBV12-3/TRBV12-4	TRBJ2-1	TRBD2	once	TGTGCCAGCAGTGGCGGGGGGAGCTCCTACAATGAGCAGTTCTTC	CASSGGGSSYNEQFF
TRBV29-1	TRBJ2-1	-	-	TGCAGCGGATACAGGGTTGTAGGCGAGCAGTTCTTC	CSGYRVVGEQFF
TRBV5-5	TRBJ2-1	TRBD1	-	TGTGCCAGCAGCCCTGGGACAGGAAGATACAATGAGCAGTTCTTC	CASSPGTGRYNEQFF
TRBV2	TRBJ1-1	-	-	TGTGCCAGCAGTTTTGGGGACGGCACTGAAGCTTTCTTT	CASSFGDGTEAFF
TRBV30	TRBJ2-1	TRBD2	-	TGTGCCTGGAGCGGACTAGTGTACAGGGAGCAGTTCTTC	CAWSGLVYREQFF
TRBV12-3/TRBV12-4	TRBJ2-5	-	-	TGTGCCAGCACGTGGACCGCGGGAGAGACCCAGTACTTC	CASTWTAGETQYF
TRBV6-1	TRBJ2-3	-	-	TGTGCCAGCAGTGCTCAGCGCGGGGATACGCAGTATTTT	CASSAQRGDTQYF
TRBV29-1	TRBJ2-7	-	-	TGCAGCGCTGCGGGACAGTTCTCCTACGAGCAGTACTTC	CSAAGQFSYEQYF
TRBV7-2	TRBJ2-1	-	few	TGTGCCAGCAGCTTAGCGGGGGCTAGCGTGAACTACAATGAGCAGTTCTTC	CASSLAGASVNYNEQFF
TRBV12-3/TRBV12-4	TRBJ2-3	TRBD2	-	TGTGCCAGCAGGAAGTTTAGCGGGAGGGCCGAAGATACGCAGTATTTT	CASRKFSGRAEDTQYF
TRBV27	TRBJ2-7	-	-	TGTGCCACAAATACAGGTACCAACCCCTGCGAGCAGTACTTC	CATNTGTNPCEQYF
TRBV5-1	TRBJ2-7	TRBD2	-	TGCGCCAGCAGCTCCCGGGAGGGGGTCGGAGAGCAGTACTTC	CASSSREGVGEQYF
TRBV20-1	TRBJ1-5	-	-	TGCAGTGCTACCTCACGGGGAGATCAGCCCCAGCATTTT	CSATSRGDQPQHF
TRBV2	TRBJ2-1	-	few	TGTGCCAGCAGAGTCCGGGCGGGTGAGCAGTTCTTC	CASRVRAGEQFF
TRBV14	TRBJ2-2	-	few	TGTGCCAGCAGCCGCGGGACACGGAACACCGGGGAGCTGTTTTTT	CASSRGTRNTGELFF